The present T cell receptor beta chain was sequenced within a study of blood T cell repertoires in COVID-19 (dated by TCRdb to about 2020). Background for the entire study: Samples from collaborators originated in the United States, Italy and Spain and spanned both the acute and convalescent phases of COVID-19. The repertoires were made available in a free public database intended to serve as a resource for research on the immune response to SARS-CoV-2. The material from the prospective study consisted of cDNA or gDNA derived from T cells, B-cell-depleted T cells, or PBMCs. Sample metadata almost always included a de-identified subject ID, COVID-19 status, age in years and sex. The dataset comprised deeply sampled blood TCRbeta repertoires from subjects exposed to, actively infected with, or recovered from COVID-19. Where available, HLA class I and class II types were taken from metadata supplied by the sample provider and were not determined by assay-based typing. Samples came from the ongoing ImmuneRACE study (first 160 participants) plus 1,254 subjects from 6 global collaborators. Broad study findings and their caveats: Clinical and demographic metadata were provided uncurated, with the amount varying by source and participant.

The immunoSEQ Assay, a bias-controlled multiplex PCR, was used to amplify TCRbeta CDR3 regions from genomic DNA. Turning to the authors' computational methods: The number of nucleated cells in each sample was estimated by amplification of reference gene primers within the assay. Sequence reads were collapsed and filtered to measure the absolute abundance of every unique TCRbeta CDR3 rearrangement. For each sample, productive Simpson clonality was calculated as the square root of Simpson's diversity index across productive rearrangements. Not all clones reach the TCRdb copy of this immuneACCESS table, which keeps in-frame sequences only. Checked studies attribute under half of the gap to unresolved V genes and leave the rest unexplained. That table supplies the V and J calls and clone size; D and trimming were determined from the DNA. The sample table contains roughly 500,000 clones; only one count was recorded for about 85% of them. The ten largest make up approximately 8.3% of the sample.

As concerns this clone: Its antigen is still unknown. Base qualities are not at hand, and no much larger clone is one base apart.

Inclusive of the bounding cysteine and phenylalanine, the CDR3 is 14 residues long. Only the CDR3 DNA stays, 42 bases, in frame from base 1. Reading the germline V gene gives CDR1 SNHLY and CDR2 FYNNEI. V trim: 6 bases; J trim: 8 bases; unmatched bases: 6. Participants in the prospective study were aged about 18 to 89 years, lived in 24 United States geographic areas, and enrolled through a virtual design. To assign participants to cohorts, the prospective study relied on clinical history that participants themselves reported in a screening survey and a study questionnaire. Recovered participants in ImmuneRACE Cohort 3 were defined as having two consecutive negative NP/OP PCR tests, clearance from a healthcare professional, or resolution of symptoms. Mobile phlebotomists in the prospective study collected whole blood, serum and a nasopharyngeal or oropharyngeal swab from every participant. Prospective study participants could optionally give additional blood draws and questionnaires over an approximately 2-month period. Prospective study blood samples were shipped either frozen or at room temperature before DNA extraction.

The source is a woman aged 55-69 years who had recovered from COVID-19. Recombination connected TRBV2 to TRBJ1-4; the junction holds 10 bases that match TRBD1. Sequencing used PBMCs or T cells enriched from blood (not recorded which). The base sequence is TGTGCCAGCAGACCGGGACAGGGGAACGAAAAACTGTTTTTT. Its product reads: CASRPGQGNEKLFF.